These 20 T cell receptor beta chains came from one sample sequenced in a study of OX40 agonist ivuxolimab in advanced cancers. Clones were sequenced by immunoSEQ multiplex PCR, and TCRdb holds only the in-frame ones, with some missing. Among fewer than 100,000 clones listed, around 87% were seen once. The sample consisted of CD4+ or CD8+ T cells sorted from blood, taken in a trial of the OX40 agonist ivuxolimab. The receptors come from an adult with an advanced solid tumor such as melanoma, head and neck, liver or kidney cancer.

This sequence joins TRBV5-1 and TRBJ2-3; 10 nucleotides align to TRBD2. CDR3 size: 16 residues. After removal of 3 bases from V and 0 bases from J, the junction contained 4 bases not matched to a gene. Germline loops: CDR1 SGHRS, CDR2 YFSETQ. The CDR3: CASSYDSGGSTDTQYF. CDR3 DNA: TGCGCCAGCAGCTATGATAGCGGGGGGAGCACAGATACGCAGTATTTT.

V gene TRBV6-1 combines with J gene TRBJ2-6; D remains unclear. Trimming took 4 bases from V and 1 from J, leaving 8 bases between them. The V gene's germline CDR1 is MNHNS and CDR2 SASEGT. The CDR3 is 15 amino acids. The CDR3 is CASSVSHSGANVLTF. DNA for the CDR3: TGTGCCAGCAGTGTGTCTCATTCTGGGGCCAACGTCCTGACTTTC.

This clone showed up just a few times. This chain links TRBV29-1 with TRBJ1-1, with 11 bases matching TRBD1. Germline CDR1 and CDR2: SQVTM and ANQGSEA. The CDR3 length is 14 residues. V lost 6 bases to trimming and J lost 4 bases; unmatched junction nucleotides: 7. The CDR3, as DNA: TGCAGCGTGAGGACCGGGACAGGGGGCACTGAAGCTTTCTTT. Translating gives CSVRTGTGGTEAFF.

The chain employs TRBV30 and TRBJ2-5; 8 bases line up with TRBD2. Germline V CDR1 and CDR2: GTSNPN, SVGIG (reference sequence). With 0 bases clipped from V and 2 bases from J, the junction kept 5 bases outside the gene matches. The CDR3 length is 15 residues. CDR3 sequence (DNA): TGTGCCTGGAGTGTACTACTAGCGGCACAAGAGACCCAGTACTTC. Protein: CAWSVLLAAQETQYF. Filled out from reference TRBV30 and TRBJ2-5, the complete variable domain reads SQTIHQWPATLVQPVGSPLSLECTVEGTSNPNLYWYRQAAGRGLQLLFYSVGIGQISSEVPQNLSASRPQDRQFILSSKKLLLSDSGFYLCAWSVLLAAQETQYFGPGTRLLVL.

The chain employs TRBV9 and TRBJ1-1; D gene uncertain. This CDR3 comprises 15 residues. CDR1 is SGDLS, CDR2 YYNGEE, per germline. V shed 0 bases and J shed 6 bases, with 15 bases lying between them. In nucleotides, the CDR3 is TGTGCCAGCAGCGTAGGCCCCTTCGGTAAGGCTGAAGCTTTCTTT. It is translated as CASSVGPFGKAEAFF. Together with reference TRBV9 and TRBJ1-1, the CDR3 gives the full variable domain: DSGVTQTPKHLITATGQRVTLRCSPRSGDLSVYWYQQSLDQGLQFLIQYYNGEERAKGNILERFSAQQFPDLHSELNLSSLELGDSALYFCASSVGPFGKAEAFFGQGTRLTVV.

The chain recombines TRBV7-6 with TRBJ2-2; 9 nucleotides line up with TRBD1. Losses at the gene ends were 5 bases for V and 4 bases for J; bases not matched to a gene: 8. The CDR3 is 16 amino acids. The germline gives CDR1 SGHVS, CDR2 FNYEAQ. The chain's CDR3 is CASSLARTGVTGELFF. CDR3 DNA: TGTGCCAGCAGCCTCGCCCGGACAGGGGTCACCGGGGAGCTGTTTTTT.

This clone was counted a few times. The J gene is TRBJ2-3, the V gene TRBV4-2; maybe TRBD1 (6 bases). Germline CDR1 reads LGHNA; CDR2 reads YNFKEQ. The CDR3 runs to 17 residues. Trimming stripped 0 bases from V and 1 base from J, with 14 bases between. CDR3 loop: CASSQEVQGYRTDTQYF. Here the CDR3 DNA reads TGTGCCAGCAGCCAAGAAGTACAGGGATACCGCACAGATACGCAGTATTTT.

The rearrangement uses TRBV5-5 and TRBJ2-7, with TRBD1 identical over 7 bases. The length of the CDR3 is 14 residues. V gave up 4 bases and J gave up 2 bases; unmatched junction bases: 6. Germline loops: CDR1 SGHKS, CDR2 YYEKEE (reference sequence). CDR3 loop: CASSVIGTAYEQYF. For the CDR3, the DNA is TGTGCCAGCAGCGTCATAGGGACAGCCTACGAGCAGTACTTC.

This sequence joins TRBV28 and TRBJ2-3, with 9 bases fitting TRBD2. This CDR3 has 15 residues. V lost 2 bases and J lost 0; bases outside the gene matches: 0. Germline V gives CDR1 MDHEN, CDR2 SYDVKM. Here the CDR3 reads CASSLAGGSTDTQYF. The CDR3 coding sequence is TGTGCCAGCAGTTTAGCGGGGGGGAGCACAGATACGCAGTATTTT.

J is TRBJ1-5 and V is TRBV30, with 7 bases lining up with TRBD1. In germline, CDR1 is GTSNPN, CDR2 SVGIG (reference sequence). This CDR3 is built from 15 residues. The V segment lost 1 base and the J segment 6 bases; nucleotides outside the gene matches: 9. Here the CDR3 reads CAWSDGGQARQPQHF. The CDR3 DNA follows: TGTGCCTGGAGTGACGGCGGACAGGCTCGTCAGCCCCAGCATTTT.

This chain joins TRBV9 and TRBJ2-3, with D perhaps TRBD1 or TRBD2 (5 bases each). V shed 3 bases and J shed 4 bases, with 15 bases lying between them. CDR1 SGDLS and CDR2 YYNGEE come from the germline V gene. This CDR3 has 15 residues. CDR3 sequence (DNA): TGTGCCAGCAGCGACGGTGTTGGGACCGCAGATACGCAGTATTTT. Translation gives CASSDGVGTADTQYF.

CDR3 nucleotide sequence: TGTGCCAGCATTAAGCAGGAAGCTAACTATGGCTACACCTTC. Translating gives CASIKQEANYGYTF. The J gene is TRBJ1-2, the V gene TRBV2; no firm D call. The CDR3 has 14 residues. V was trimmed by 7 bases and J by 0 bases, leaving 12 bases between them. Germline assignment: CDR1 SNHLY and CDR2 FYNNEI.

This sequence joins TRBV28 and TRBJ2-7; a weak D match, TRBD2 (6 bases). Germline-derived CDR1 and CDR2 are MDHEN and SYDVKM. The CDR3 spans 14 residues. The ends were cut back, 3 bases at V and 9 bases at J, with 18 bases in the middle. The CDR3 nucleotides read TGTGCCAGCAGTTTTCCACGGGACTTTTCGATGCAGTACTTC. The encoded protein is CASSFPRDFSMQYF.

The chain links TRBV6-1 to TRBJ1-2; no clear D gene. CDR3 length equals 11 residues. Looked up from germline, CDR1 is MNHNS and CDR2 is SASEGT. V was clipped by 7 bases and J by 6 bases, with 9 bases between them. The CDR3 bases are TGTGCCAGCACCGAGATTGATGGCTACACCTTC. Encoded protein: CASTEIDGYTF.

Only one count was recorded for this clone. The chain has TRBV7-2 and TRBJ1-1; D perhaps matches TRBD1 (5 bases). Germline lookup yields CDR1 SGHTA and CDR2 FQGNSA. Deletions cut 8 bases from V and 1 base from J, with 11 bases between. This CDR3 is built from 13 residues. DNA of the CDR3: TGTGCCAGCCGACGGGGCGCGAACACTGAAGCTTTCTTT. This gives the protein CASRRGANTEAFF. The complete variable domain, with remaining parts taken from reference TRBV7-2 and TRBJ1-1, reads GAGVSQSPSNKVTEKGKDVELRCDPISGHTALYWYRQSLGQGLEFLIYFQGNSAPDKSGLPSDRFSAERTGGSVSTLTIQRTQQEDSAVYLCASRRGANTEAFFGQGTRLTVV.

In nucleotides, the CDR3 is TGTGCCAGCAGCGTGGGGACAGTAGTAGAAAAACTGTTTTTT. It encodes CASSVGTVVEKLFF. The rearrangement uses TRBV5-6 and TRBJ1-4, with 7 bases fitting TRBD1. Germline V gene data show CDR1 as SGHDT and CDR2 as YYEEEE. V lost 4 bases, J lost 8 bases, and 8 bases stayed unmatched. The CDR3 contains 14 residues.

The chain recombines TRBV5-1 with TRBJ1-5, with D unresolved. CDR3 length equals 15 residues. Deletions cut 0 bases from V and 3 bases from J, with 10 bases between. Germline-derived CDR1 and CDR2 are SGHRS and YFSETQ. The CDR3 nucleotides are TGCGCCAGCAGCTTGGGGGAACCAGACAATCAGCCCCAGCATTTT. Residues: CASSLGEPDNQPQHF.

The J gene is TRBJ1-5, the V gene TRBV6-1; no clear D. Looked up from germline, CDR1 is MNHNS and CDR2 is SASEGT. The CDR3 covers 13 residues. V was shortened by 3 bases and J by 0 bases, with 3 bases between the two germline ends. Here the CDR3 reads CASSERSNQPQHF. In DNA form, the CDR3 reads TGTGCCAGCAGTGAGCGTAGCAATCAGCCCCAGCATTTT.

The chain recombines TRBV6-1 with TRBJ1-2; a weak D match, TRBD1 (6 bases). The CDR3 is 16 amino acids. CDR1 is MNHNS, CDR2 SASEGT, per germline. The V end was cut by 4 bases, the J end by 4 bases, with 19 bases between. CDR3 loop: CASSALGGPDGYGYTF. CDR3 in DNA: TGTGCCAGCAGTGCCCTAGGGGGGCCCGATGGCTATGGCTACACCTTC.

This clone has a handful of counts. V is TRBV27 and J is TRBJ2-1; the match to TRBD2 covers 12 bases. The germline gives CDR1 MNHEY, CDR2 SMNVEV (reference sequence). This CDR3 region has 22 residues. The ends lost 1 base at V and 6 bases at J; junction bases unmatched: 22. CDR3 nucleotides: TGTGCCAGCAGTTTATATGGAGGAGTTGTTGGACTAGCGGGAACCACGAGCAATGAGCAGTTCTTC. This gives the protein CASSLYGGVVGLAGTTSNEQFF.